This TCR beta chain was profiled in a study of cytomegalovirus exposure and HLA in healthy donors. Study-wide context: Later analysis reported that the roughly 120 validation repertoires shared the platform of the approximately 620 first-cohort repertoires.

Between the trimmed V and J ends, which lost 5 bases and 5 bases, there was a span of 18 bases. The germline V gene has CDR1 SNHLY and CDR2 FYNNEI. CDR3 length: 16 residues. Method: immunoSEQ multiplex PCR; TCRdb's copy keeps in-frame clones and lacks some. There are approximately 280,000 clones in the sample; 80% to 90% occur only once, and roughly 0.99% lies in the top ten. V and J are TRBV2 and TRBJ2-2, with D maybe TRBD1 (6 bases). Specimen: PBMCs. This clonotype originated in a woman between 18 and 29 years old in good health and CMV-seronegative. CDR3: CASSYTYGTQTGELFF. CDR3 DNA sequence: TGTGCCAGCAGTTATACGTACGGGACACAGACCGGGGAGCTGTTTTTT.